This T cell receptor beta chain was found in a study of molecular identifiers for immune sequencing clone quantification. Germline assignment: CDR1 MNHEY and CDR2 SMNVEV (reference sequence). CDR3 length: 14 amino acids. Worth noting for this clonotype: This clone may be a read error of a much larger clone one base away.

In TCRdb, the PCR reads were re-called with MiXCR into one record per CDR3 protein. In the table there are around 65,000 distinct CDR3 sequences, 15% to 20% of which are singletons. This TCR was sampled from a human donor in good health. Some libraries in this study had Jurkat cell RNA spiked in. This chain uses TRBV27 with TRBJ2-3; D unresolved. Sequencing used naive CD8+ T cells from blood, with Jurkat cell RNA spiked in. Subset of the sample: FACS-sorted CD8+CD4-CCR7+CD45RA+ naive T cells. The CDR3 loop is CAGSKLLQQDTQYF. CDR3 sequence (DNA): TGTGCCGGCAGTAAGCTTCTACAGCAAGATACGCAGTATTTT.